A single T cell receptor (beta chain) is shown here with its context. The antigen is not known. Amplification started from genomic DNA. A primer set of 30 forward and 13 reverse primers amplified the CDR3. TCRdb redid the calling of the multiplex PCR reads with MiXCR, one entry per CDR3 protein. The sample carries around 300,000 distinct CDR3 sequences, 45% to 60% recorded once. This sample is drawn from a study of type 1 and type 2 diabetes patients. In the study overall: From PBMCs, CD4+ and CD8+ T cells were isolated by magnetic microbeads.

Study findings and constraints: Type 1 diabetes repertoires were significantly less diverse than type 2 diabetes ones. Type 2 diabetes and control V and J usage correlated highly, around 0.97. Some expanded clones seen only in T1D might occur in additional T2D or control samples.

This clonotype originated in a man younger than 35 with type 2 diabetes. Sequencing input: peripheral blood mononuclear cells (PBMCs).

The CDR3 DNA is TGTGCCAGCAGCTCTCAATTTAGGCGCTACAATGAGCAGTTCTTC. Its translation: CASSSQFRRYNEQFF. V is TRBV7-2 and J is TRBJ2-1, with unresolved D. The CDR3 loop spans 15 amino acids. Deletions cut 4 bases from V and 3 bases from J, with 13 bases between. Germline lookup yields CDR1 SGHTA and CDR2 FQGNSA.